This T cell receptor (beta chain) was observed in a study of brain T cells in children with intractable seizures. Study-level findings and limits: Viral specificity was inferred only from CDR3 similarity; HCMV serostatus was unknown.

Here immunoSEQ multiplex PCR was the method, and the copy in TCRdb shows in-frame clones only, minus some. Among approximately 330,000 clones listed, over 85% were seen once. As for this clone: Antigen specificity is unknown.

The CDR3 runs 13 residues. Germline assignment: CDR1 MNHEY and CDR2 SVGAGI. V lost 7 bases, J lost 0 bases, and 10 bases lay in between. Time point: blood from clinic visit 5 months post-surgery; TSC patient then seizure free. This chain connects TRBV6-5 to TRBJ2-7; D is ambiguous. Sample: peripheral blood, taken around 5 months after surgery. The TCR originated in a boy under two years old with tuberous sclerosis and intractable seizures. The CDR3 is CASISPNSYEQYF. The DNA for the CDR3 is TGTGCCAGCATTAGCCCAAACTCCTACGAGCAGTACTTC.